The subject of this entry is one T cell receptor beta chain. CDR3 length: 15 amino acids. V dropped 2 bases and J dropped 8; count of bases not matched to a gene: 9. The germline V gene encodes CDR1 SEHNR and CDR2 FQNEAQ (reference sequence). This entry comes from a study of shared T cell receptors in the human thymus. Measured with immunoSEQ multiplex PCR; TCRdb has only the in-frame clones, and not every one. In the table there are 600,000 to 900,000 clones, over 75% of which are singletons. The sample was also reused in another study, on human thymus T cells. This second report adds: It was healthy Finnish infants having corrective surgery for congenital heart defects who were the donors. Thymic tissue was derived from resections collected during corrective heart surgery. The authors found apparently biased V and J gene usage in thymic and blood repertoires.

Sequenced: thymocytes. This chain uses TRBV7-9 with TRBJ2-1; 7 bases line up with TRBD2. This TCR was sampled from a girl under three years old with a congenital heart defect. The CDR3 region has the DNA TGTGCCAGCAGCTTAACGGGACTAACTTTGGATGAGCAGTTCTTC. As protein: CASSLTGLTLDEQFF.